A single sample gave rise to the 7 T cell receptor beta chains below, sequenced in a study of T cells in Graves' hyperthyroidism and ophthalmopathy. Authors of the study amplified TCR beta CDR3 regions from RNA transcripts. The HTBI primer set was used in a first-round RT-PCR of the TCR CDR3. MiXCR, run by TCRdb on the multiplex PCR reads, gives a single entry per CDR3 protein. The sample lists more than 550,000 distinct CDR3 sequences; around 19% were seen once. The specimen was blood. The receptor set was obtained from a woman aged 45 to 65 with Graves' hyperthyroidism that later progressed to Graves' ophthalmopathy.

Only a few counts were recorded for this clonotype. The genes are TRBV13 and TRBJ2-5; possibly TRBD1 or TRBD2 for D (5 bases each). Trimming shortened V by 4 bases and J by 4 bases, and 19 bases separated the two germline ends. Germline V gene sequence: CDR1 PRHDT, CDR2 FYEKMQ (reference sequence). The CDR3 covers 16 residues. CDR3 sequence reads: CASSSPRQGRGETQYF. In DNA, the CDR3 is TGTGCCAGCAGCTCCCCCCGCCAGGGTCGGGGAGAGACCCAGTACTTC.

The chain joins TRBV12-3 or TRBV12-4 to TRBJ1-2; no clear D gene. The length of the CDR3 is 15 residues. The V and J ends lost 3 bases and 4 bases respectively, with 15 bases between them. In DNA form, the CDR3 reads TGTGCCAGCAGTTTGCGAGTCGACCGATCCTATGGCTACACCTTC. Translation: CASSLRVDRSYGYTF.

The chain joins TRBV12-3 or TRBV12-4 to TRBJ1-5; TRBD1 matches at 10 bases. V shed 2 bases and J 7 bases; nucleotides not matched to a gene: 14. This CDR3 contains 18 residues. The CDR3 is CASSLQTGGGLVGQPQHF. CDR3 nucleotides: TGTGCCAGCAGTTTACAGACAGGGGGCGGTCTAGTAGGACAGCCCCAGCATTTT.

The chain is built from TRBV16 and TRBJ1-2, with unresolved D. The CDR3 runs to 13 residues. The germline V gene has CDR1 KGHSY and CDR2 FQNENV. The V gene lost 0 bases and the J gene lost 8 bases, with 10 bases spanning the gap. CDR3: CASSQSAGNGYTF. For the CDR3, the DNA is TGTGCCAGCAGCCAATCTGCAGGTAACGGCTACACCTTC.

This clonotype showed up many times. The chain joins TRBV7-3 to TRBJ1-2, with D possibly TRBD1 on 5 matching bases. V was clipped by 5 bases and J by 6 bases, with 22 bases between them. The V gene's germline CDR1 is SGHTA and CDR2 FQGTGA. The CDR3 spans 16 residues. CDR3 protein: CASSREGRVGDNGYTF. Here the CDR3 DNA reads TGTGCCAGCAGCCGGGAGGGGCGGGTCGGCGATAATGGCTACACCTTC.

This clonotype occurred many times. CDR3 DNA sequence: TGTGCCAGCTCAGAAAAACAGGGATCTGAAGCTTTCTTT. Its protein is CASSEKQGSEAFF. V and J are TRBV18 and TRBJ1-1, with D possibly matching TRBD1 (6 bases). V lost 5 bases, J lost 6 bases, and 13 bases lay in between. The CDR3 contains 13 residues. CDR1 is KGHSH, CDR2 LQKENI, per germline.

This clonotype has ten or more counts. This chain joins TRBV5-1 and TRBJ1-6; D gene ambiguous. The CDR3 extends over 16 amino acids. Trimming took off 1 base at V and 9 bases at J, with 17 bases between the two ends. Germline V lookup: CDR1 SGHRS, CDR2 YFSETQ. For the CDR3, the DNA is TGCGCCAGCAGCTTGCTCGCCGGCTCAGGCACTTCACCCCTCCACTTT. It encodes CASSLLAGSGTSPLHF.